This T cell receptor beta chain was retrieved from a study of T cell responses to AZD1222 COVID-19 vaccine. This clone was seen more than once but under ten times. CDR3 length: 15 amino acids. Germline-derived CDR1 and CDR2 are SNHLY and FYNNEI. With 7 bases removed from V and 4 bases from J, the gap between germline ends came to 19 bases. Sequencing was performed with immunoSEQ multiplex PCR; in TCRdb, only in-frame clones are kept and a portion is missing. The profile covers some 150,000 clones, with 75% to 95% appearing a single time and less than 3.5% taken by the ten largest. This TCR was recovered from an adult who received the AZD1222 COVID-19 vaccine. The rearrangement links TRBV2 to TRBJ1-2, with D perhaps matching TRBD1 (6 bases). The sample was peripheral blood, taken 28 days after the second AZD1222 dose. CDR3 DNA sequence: TGTGCCAGCAAGAGGGGGGCAGAATCCATCTATGGCTACACCTTC. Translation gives CASKRGAESIYGYTF.